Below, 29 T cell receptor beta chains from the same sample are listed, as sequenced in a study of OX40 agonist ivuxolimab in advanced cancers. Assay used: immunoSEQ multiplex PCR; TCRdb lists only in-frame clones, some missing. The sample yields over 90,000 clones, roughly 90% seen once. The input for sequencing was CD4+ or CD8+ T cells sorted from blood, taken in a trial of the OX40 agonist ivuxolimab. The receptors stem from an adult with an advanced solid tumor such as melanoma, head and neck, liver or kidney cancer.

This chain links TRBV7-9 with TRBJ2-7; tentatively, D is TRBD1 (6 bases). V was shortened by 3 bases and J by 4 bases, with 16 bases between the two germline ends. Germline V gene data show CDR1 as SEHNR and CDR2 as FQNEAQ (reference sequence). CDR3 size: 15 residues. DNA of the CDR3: TGTGCCAGCAGCTTTGGGGGCCGGGGAATGTACGAGCAGTACTTC. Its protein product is CASSFGGRGMYEQYF.

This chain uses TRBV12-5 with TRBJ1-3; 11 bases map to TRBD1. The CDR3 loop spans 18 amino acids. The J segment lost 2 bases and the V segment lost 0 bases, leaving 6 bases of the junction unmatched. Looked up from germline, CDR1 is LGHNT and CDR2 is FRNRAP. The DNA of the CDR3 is TGTGCTAGTGGTTTGGTAAGGACAGGGGGCTACACTGGAAACACCATATATTTT. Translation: CASGLVRTGGYTGNTIYF. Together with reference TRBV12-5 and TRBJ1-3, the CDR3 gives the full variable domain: DARVTQTPRHKVTEMGQEVTMRCQPILGHNTVFWYRQTMMQGLELLAYFRNRAPLDDSGMPKDRFSAEMPDATLATLKIQPSEPRDSAVYFCASGLVRTGGYTGNTIYFGEGSWLTVV.

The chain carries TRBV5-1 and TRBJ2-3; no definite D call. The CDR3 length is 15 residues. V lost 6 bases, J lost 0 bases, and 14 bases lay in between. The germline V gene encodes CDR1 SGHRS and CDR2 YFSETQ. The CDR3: CASNLDGRSTDTQYF. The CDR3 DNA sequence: TGCGCCAGCAACCTTGACGGGCGTAGCACAGATACGCAGTATTTT. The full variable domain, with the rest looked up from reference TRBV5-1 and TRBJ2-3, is KAGVTQTPRYLIKTRGQQVTLSCSPISGHRSVSWYQQTPGQGLQFLFEYFSETQRNKGNFPGRFSGRQFSNSRSEMNVSTLELGDSALYLCASNLDGRSTDTQYFGPGTRLTVL.

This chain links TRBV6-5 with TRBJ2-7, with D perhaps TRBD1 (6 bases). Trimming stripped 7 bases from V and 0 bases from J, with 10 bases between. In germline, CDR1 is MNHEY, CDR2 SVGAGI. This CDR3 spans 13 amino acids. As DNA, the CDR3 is TGTGCCAGCAAAAAGGACAGCTCCTACGAGCAGTACTTC. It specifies CASKKDSSYEQYF.

The CDR3 DNA reads as TGTGCCTGGAGTGGGCAAGGGGCCCTCGGGGAGACCCAGTACTTC. Protein: CAWSGQGALGETQYF. The chain is built from TRBV30 and TRBJ2-5; D is perhaps TRBD1 (5 bases). The CDR3 sequence is 15 residues long. CDR1 GTSNPN and CDR2 SVGIG come from the germline V gene (reference sequence). V was shortened by 1 base and J by 5 bases, with 17 bases between the two germline ends.

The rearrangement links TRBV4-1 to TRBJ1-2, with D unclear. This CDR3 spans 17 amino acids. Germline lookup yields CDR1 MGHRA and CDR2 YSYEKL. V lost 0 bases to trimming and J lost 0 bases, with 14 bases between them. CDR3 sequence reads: CASSQEWTAKANYGYTF. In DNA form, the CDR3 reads TGCGCCAGCAGCCAAGAATGGACGGCGAAAGCTAACTATGGCTACACCTTC.

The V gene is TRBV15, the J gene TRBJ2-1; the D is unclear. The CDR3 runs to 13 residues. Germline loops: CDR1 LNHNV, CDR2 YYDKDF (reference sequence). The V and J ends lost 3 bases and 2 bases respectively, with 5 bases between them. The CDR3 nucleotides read TGTGCCACCAGCAGTACTCCCTACAATGAGCAGTTCTTC. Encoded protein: CATSSTPYNEQFF.

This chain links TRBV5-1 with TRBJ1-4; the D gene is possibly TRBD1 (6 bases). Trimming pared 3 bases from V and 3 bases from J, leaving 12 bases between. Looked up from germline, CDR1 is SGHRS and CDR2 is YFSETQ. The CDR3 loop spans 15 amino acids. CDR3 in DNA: TGCGCCAGCAGCTCAACAGGGTTTTCTAATGAAAAACTGTTTTTT. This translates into CASSSTGFSNEKLFF.

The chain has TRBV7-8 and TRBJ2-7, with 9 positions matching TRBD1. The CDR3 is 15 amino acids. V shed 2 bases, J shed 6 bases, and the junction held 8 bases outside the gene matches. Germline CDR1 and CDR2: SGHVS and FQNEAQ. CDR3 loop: CASSLWDRVGVEQYF. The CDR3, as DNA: TGTGCCAGCAGCTTATGGGACAGGGTCGGCGTCGAGCAGTACTTC.

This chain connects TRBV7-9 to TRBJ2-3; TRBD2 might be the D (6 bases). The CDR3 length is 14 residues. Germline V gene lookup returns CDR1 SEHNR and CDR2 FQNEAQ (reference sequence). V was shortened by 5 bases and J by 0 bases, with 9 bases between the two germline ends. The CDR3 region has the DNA TGTGCCAGCAGCCAGGGACTTAGCACAGATACGCAGTATTTT. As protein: CASSQGLSTDTQYF. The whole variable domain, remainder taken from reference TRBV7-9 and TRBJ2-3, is DTGVSQNPRHKITKRGQNVTFRCDPISEHNRLYWYRQTLGQGPEFLTYFQNEAQLEKSRLLSDRFSAERPKGSFSTLEIQRTEQGDSAMYLCASSQGLSTDTQYFGPGTRLTVL.

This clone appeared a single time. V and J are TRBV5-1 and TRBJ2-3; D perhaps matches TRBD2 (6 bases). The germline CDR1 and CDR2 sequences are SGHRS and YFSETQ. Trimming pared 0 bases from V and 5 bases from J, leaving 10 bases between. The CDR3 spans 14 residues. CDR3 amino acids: CASSLAGGIDTQYF. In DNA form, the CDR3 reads TGCGCCAGCAGCTTGGCCGGGGGAATAGATACGCAGTATTTT.

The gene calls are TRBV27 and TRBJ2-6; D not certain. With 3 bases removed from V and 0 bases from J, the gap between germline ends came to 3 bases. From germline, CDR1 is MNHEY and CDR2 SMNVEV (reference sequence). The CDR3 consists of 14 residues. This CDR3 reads CASSFTSGANVLTF. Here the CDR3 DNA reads TGTGCCAGCAGTTTTACCTCTGGGGCCAACGTCCTGACTTTC.

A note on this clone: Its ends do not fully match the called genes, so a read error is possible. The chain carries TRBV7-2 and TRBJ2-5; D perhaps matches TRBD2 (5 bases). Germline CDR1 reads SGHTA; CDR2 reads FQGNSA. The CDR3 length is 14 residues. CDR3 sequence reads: CASSLDAGGETRYF. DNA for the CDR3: TGTGCCAGCAGCTTAGATGCTGGTGGGGAGACCCGGTACTTC.

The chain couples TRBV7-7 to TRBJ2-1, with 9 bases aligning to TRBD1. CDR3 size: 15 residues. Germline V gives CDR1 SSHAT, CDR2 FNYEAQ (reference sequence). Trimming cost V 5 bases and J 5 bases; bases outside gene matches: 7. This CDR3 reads CASSKQGAKNNEQFF. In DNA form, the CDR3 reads TGTGCCAGCAGCAAACAGGGGGCAAAGAACAATGAGCAGTTCTTC. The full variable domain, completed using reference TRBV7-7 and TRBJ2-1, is GAGVSQSPRYKVTKRGQDVTLRCDPISSHATLYWYQQALGQGPEFLTYFNYEAQPDKSGLPSDRFSAERPEGSISTLTIQRTEQRDSAMYRCASSKQGAKNNEQFFGPGTRLTVL.

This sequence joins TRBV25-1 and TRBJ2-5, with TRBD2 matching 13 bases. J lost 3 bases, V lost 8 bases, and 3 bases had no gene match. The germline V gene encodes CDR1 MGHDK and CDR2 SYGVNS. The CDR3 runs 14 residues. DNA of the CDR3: TGTGCCAGCGAGGGGACTAGCGGGAAAGAGACCCAGTACTTC. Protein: CASEGTSGKETQYF.

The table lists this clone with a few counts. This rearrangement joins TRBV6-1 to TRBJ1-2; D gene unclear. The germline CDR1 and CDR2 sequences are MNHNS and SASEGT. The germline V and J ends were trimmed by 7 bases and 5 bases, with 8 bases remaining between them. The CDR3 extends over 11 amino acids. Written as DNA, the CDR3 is TGTGCCAGCAACAGTTTTTATGGCTACACCTTC. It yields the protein CASNSFYGYTF.

The CDR3 is CASSRGADTQYF. Written as DNA, the CDR3 is TGCGCCAGCAGCAGGGGCGCAGATACGCAGTATTTT. The chain couples TRBV5-1 to TRBJ2-3; a possible D gene is TRBD1 (5 bases). Trimming shortened V by 4 bases and J by 4 bases, and 7 bases separated the two germline ends. In germline, CDR1 is SGHRS, CDR2 YFSETQ. The CDR3 runs to 12 residues.

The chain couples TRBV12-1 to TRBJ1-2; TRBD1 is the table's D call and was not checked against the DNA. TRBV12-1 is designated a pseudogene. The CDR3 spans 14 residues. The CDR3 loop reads CASSIPQGNYGYTF. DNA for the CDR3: TGTGCCAGCAGCATCCCCCAGGGGAACTATGGCTACACCTTC.

The CDR3 is CASSSAAGGIEQFF. The CDR3 bases are TGTGCCAGCAGCTCGGCCGCGGGGGGGATTGAGCAGTTCTTC. The genes are TRBV7-2 and TRBJ2-1, with 9 bases matching TRBD2. Trimming at V came to 4 bases and at J to 9 bases, leaving 7 bases not matched to a gene. CDR3 length equals 14 residues. Germline V gene sequence: CDR1 SGHTA, CDR2 FQGNSA.

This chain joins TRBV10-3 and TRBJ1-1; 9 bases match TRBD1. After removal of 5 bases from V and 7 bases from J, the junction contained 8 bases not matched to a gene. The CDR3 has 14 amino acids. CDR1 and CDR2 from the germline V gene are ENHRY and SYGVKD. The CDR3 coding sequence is TGTGCCATCAGTACCGGGACAGGGTCGGGTGAAGCTTTCTTT. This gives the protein CAISTGTGSGEAFF.

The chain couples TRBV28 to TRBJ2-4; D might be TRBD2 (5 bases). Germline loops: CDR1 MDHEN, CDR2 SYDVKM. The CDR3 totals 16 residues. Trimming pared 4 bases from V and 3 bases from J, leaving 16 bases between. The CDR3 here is CASSSSNAGGKNIQYF. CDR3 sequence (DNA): TGTGCCAGCAGTTCCTCCAACGCGGGCGGCAAAAACATTCAGTACTTC.

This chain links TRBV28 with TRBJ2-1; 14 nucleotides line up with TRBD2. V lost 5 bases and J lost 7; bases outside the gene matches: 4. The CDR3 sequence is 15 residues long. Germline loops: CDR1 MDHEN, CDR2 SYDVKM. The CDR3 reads CASSLWTSGRNEQFF. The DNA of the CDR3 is TGTGCCAGCAGTCTCTGGACTAGCGGGAGGAATGAGCAGTTCTTC.

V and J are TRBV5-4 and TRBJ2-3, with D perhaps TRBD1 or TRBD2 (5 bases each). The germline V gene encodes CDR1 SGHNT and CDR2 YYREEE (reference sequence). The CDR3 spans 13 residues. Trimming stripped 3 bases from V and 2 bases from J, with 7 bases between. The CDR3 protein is CASSSGTTDTQYF. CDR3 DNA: TGTGCCAGCAGCTCCGGGACCACAGATACGCAGTATTTT.

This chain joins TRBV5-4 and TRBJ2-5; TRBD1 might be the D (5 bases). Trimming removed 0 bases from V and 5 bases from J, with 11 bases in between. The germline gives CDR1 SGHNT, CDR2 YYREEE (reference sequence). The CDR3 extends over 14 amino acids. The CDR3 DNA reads TGTGCCAGCAGCTTGGCGGACACCGGTGAGACCCAGTACTTC. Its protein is CASSLADTGETQYF.

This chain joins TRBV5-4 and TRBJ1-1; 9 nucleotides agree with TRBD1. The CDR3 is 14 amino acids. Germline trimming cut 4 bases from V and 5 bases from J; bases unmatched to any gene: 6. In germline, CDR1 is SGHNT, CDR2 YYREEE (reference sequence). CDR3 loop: CASSVGQGGTEAFF. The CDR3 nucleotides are TGTGCCAGCAGCGTGGGACAGGGAGGGACTGAAGCTTTCTTT.

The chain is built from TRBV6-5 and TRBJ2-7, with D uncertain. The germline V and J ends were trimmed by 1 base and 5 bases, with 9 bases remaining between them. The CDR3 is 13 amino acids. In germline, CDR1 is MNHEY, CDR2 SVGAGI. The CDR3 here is CASSYYGRDEQYF. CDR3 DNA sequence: TGTGCCAGCAGTTACTACGGACGAGACGAGCAGTACTTC.

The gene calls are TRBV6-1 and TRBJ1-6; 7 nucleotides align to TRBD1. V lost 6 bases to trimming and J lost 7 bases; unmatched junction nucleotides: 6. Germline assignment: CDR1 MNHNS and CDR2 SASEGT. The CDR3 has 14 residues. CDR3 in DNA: TGTGCCAGCAGGACGACAGGGTTGAATTCACCCCTCCACTTT. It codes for CASRTTGLNSPLHF.

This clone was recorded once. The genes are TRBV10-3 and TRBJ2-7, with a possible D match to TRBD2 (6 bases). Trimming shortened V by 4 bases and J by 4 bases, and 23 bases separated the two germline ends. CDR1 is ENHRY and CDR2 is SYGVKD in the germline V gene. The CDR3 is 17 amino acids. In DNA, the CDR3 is TGTGCCATCAGTGCTACGGCTACGGGGGTTGTCAGGTACGAGCAGTACTTC. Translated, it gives CAISATATGVVRYEQYF.

CDR3 loop: CATLYGGTNEKLFF. CDR3 nucleotides: TGTGCCACCCTATACGGGGGGACTAATGAAAAACTGTTTTTT. The rearrangement joins TRBV28 to TRBJ1-4; a weak D match, TRBD1 (5 bases). Per the germline V gene, CDR1 is MDHEN and CDR2 is SYDVKM. Trimming cost V 10 bases and J 2 bases, with 14 bases left between them. This CDR3 region has 14 residues.